This T cell receptor beta chain was obtained from a study of T cells in Graves' hyperthyroidism and ophthalmopathy. The study, taken as a whole, reports: Median prediction lead before ophthalmopathy onset was 5.5 to 7 months with the model.

RNA transcripts yielded amplified TCR beta CDR3 regions. The HTBI set primed first-round TCR CDR3 RT-PCR. MiXCR, applied by TCRdb to the multiplex PCR reads, yields one record per CDR3 protein. Found here are a few hundred thousand distinct CDR3 sequences, about 15% of them singletons; the top ten hold roughly 5.5%. This CDR3 comprises 9 residues. V was trimmed by 4 bases and J by 8 bases, leaving 3 bases between them. Germline CDR1 and CDR2: SQVTM and ANQGSEA. There are many counts of this clonotype. Its target is not known. Sequenced sample: blood. The V call is TRBV29-1, the J call TRBJ2-1; D remains unclear. The origin of this receptor is a woman in her twenties or thirties with Graves' hyperthyroidism that later progressed to Graves' ophthalmopathy. CDR3 in DNA: TGCAGCGTTGGAGATGAGCAGTTCTTC. This translates into CSVGDEQFF.